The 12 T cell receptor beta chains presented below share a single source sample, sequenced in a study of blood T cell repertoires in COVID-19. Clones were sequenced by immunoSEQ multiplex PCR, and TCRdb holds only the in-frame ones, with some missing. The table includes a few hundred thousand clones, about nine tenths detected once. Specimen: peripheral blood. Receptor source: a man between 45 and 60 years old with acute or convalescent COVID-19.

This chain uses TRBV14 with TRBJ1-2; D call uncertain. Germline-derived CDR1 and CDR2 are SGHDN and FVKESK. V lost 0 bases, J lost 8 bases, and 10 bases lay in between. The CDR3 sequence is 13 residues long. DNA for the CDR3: TGTGCCAGCAGCCAAGATGAGAAATGGGGCTACACCTTC. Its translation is CASSQDEKWGYTF.

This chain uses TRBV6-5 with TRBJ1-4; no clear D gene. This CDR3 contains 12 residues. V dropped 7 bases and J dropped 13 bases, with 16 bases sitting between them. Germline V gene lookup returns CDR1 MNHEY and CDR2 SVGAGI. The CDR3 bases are TGTGCCAGCATGGGAGGATCTAAAGGACTGTTTTTT. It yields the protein CASMGGSKGLFF.

The CDR3 is CASSPPLPSGSRGGYTF. The CDR3 region has the DNA TGTGCCAGCAGCCCCCCGCTTCCCTCCGGGTCTAGGGGTGGCTACACCTTC. The V and J genes are TRBV11-2 and TRBJ1-2, with D possibly matching TRBD1 (5 bases). CDR3 length equals 17 residues. The V end was cut by 5 bases, the J end by 7 bases, with 26 bases between. Germline CDR1 is SGHAT and CDR2 is FQNNGV.

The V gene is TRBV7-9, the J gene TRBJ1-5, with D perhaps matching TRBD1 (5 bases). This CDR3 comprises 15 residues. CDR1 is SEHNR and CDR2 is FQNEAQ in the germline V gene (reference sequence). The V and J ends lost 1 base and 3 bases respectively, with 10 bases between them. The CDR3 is CASSLGAGVNQPQHF. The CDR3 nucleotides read TGTGCCAGCAGCTTAGGAGCGGGGGTCAATCAGCCCCAGCATTTT.

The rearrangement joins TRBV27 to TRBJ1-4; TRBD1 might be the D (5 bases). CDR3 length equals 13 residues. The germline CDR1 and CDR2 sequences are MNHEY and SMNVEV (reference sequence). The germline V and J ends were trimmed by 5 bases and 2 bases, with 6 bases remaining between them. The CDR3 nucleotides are TGTGCCAGCAGTCAGGGTACTAATGAAAAACTGTTTTTT. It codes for CASSQGTNEKLFF. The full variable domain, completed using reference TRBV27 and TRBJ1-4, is EAQVTQNPRYLITVTGKKLTVTCSQNMNHEYMSWYRQDPGLGLRQIYYSMNVEVTDKGDVPEGYKVSRKEKRNFPLILESPSPNQTSLYFCASSQGTNEKLFFGSGTQLSVL.

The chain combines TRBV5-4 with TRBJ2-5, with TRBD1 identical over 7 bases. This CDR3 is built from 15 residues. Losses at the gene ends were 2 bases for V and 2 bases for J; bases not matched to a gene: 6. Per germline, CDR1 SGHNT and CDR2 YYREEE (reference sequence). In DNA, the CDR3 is TGTGCCAGCAGCTTCGGTCAGGGGGTACAAGAGACCCAGTACTTC. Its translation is CASSFGQGVQETQYF.

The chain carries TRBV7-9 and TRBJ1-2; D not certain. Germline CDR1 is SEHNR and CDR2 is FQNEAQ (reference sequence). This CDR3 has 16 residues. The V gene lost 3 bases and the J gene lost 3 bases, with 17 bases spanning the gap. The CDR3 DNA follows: TGTGCCAGCAGCTTCTATGGTCCTACCGGTGACTATGGCTACACCTTC. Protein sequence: CASSFYGPTGDYGYTF.

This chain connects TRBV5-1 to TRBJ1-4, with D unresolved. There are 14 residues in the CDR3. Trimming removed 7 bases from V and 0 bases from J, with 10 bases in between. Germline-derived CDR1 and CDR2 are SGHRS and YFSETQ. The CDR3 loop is CASPKNATNEKLFF. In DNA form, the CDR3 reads TGCGCCAGCCCTAAAAATGCAACTAATGAAAAACTGTTTTTT.

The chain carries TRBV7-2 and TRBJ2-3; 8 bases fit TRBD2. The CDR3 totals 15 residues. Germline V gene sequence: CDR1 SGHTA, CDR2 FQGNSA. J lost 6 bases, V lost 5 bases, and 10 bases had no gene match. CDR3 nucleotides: TGTGCCAGCAGCCCCCGGGGGGGCGCGATGGATACGCAGTATTTT. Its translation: CASSPRGGAMDTQYF.

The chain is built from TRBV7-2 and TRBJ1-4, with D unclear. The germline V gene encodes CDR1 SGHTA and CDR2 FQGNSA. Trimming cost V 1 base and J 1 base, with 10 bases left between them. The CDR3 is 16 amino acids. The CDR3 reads CASSLGGALTNEKLFF. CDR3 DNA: TGTGCCAGCAGCTTAGGGGGAGCCCTAACTAATGAAAAACTGTTTTTT.

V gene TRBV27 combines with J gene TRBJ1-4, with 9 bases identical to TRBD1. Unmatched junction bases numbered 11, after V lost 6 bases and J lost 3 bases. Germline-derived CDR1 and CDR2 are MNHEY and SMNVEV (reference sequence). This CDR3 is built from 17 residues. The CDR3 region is CASRAWIQGAANEKLFF. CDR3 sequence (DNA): TGTGCCAGCAGGGCTTGGATACAGGGGGCGGCTAATGAAAAACTGTTTTTT. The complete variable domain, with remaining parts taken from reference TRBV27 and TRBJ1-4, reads EAQVTQNPRYLITVTGKKLTVTCSQNMNHEYMSWYRQDPGLGLRQIYYSMNVEVTDKGDVPEGYKVSRKEKRNFPLILESPSPNQTSLYFCASRAWIQGAANEKLFFGSGTQLSVL.

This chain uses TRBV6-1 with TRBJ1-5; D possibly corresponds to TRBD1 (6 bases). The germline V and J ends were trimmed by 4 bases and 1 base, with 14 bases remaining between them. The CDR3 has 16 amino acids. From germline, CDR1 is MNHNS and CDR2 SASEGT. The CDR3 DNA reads TGTGCCAGCAGTGTGAGTCAGGGGTTGAGCAATCAGCCCCAGCATTTT. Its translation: CASSVSQGLSNQPQHF.